This T cell receptor beta chain was obtained from a study of T-cell reconstitution after alpha-beta-depleted transplantation in children. This clonotype appeared a few times. Its specificity is unknown. This sample's TCRbeta library carried unique molecular identifier barcodes. TCRdb passed the PCR reads through MiXCR, listing each CDR3 protein once. This table has approximately 980,000 distinct CDR3 sequences, about 29% appearing once. Study conclusions and caveats: Expanded graft clones, several hundred of them, were reportedly the source of alpha-beta T cells about two months after transplant. Some patients showed high day-60 TCRbeta diversity, which derived from surviving recipient T cells and thymic progenitors. Once a year had passed after transplant, T-cell counts and diversity came mostly from newly produced T cells.

This receptor was obtained from a boy less than two years old who had a stem cell transplant for SCID, so the T cells may come from the graft donor. Sample: PBMCs, mostly from graft donor cells, taken 360 days after TCRalphabeta/CD19-depleted stem cell transplant.

The CDR3 is CASSLGIRQAYTDTQYF. CDR3 sequence (DNA): TGTGCCAGCAGCTTAGGAATACGGCAGGCGTACACAGATACGCAGTATTTT. The genes are TRBV7-6 and TRBJ2-3, with D hard to call. The CDR3 is 17 residues long. CDR1 is SGHVS and CDR2 is FNYEAQ in the germline V gene. Trimming cost V 1 base and J 2 bases, with 16 bases left between them. The whole variable domain, filled in from reference TRBV7-6 and TRBJ2-3, reads GAGVSQSPRYKVTKRGQDVALRCDPISGHVSLYWYRQALGQGPEFLTYFNYEAQQDKSGLPNDRFSAERPEGSISTLTIQRTEQRDSAMYRCASSLGIRQAYTDTQYFGPGTRLTVL.